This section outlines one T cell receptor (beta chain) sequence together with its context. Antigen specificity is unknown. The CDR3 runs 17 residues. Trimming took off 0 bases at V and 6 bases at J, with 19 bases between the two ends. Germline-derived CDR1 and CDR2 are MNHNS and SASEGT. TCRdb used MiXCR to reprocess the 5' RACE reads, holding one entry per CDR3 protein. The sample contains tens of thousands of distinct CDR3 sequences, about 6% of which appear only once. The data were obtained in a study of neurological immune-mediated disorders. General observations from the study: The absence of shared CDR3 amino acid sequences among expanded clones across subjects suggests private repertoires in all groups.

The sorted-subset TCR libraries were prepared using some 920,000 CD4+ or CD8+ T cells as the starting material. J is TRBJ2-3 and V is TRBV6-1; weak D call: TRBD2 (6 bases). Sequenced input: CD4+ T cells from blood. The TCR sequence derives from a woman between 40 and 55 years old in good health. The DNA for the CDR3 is TGTGCCAGCAGTGAAGCGGGGGTCCAACTAGCAGGGGATACGCAGTATTTT. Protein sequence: CASSEAGVQLAGDTQYF.